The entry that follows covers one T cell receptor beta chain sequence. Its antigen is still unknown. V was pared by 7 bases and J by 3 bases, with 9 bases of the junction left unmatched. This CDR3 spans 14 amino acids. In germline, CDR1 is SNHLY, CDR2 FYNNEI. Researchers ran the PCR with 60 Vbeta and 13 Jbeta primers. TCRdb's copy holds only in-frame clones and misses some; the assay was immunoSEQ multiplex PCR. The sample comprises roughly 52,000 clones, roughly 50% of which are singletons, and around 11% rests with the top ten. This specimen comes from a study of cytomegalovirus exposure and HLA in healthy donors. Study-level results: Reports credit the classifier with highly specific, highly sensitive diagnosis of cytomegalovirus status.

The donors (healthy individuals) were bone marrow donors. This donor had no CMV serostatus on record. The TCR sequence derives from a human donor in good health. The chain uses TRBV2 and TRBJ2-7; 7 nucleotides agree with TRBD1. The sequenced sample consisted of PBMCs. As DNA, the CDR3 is TGTGCCAGCATGGATCGTTCAGGGGGCTACGAGCAGTACTTC. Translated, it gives CASMDRSGGYEQYF.